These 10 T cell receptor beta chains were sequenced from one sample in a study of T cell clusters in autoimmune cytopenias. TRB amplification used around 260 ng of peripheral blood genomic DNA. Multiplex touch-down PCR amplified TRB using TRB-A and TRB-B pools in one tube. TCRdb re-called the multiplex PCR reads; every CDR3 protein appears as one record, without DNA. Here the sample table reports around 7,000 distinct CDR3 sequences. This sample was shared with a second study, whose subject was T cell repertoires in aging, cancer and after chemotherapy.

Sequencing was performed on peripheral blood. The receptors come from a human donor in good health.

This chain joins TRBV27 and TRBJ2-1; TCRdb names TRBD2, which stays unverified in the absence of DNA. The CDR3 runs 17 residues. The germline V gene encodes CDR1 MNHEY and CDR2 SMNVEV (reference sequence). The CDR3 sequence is CASSFRRSYEAPYEQYF.

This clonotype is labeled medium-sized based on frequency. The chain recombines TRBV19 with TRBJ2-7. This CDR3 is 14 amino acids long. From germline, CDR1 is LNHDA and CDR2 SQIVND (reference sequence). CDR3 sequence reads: CASSMVSAPYEQYF.

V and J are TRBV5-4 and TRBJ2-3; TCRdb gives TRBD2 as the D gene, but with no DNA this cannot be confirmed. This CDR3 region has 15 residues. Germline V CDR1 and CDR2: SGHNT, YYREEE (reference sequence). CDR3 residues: CASSRSGSYTDTQYF.

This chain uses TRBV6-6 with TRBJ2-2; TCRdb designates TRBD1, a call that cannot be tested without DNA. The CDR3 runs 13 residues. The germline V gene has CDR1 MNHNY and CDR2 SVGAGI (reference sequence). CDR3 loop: CASKTGEAGELFF.

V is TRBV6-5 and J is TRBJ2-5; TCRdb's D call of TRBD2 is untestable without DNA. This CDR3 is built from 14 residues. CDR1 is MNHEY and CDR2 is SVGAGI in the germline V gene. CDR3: CASSYSVRQGTQYF.

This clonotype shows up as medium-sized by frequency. The CDR3 sequence: CASSMGHPISTDTQYF. V usage is TRBV19 and J usage is TRBJ2-3; TCRdb gives TRBD2 as the D gene, but with no DNA this cannot be confirmed. Germline CDR1 LNHDA, CDR2 SQIVND (reference sequence). The CDR3 sequence is 16 residues long.

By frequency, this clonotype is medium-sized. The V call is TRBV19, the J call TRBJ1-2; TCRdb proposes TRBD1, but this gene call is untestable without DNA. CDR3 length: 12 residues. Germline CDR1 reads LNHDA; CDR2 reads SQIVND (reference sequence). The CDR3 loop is CASSTPGVAGTF.

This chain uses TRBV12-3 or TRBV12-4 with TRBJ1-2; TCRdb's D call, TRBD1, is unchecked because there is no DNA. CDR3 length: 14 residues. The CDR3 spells CASSFIGVVYGYTF.

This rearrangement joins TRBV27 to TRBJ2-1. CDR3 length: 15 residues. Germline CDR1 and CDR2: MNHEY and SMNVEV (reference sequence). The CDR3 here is CASSSYSSSYNEQFF.

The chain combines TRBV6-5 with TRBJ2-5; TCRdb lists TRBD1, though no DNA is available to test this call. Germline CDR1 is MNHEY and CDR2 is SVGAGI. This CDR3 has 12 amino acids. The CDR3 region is CASGQGVETQYF.